These 9 T cell receptor beta chains originate from one sample sequenced in a study of CD4 T cells in relation to SARS-CoV-2 and coronaviruses. Profiled with immunoSEQ multiplex PCR; TCRdb holds only in-frame clones, not every one. The repertoire holds 41,000 or so clones, with more than 65% as singletons. No antigen is known for these receptors. Sequencing input: naive CD4+ T cells from PBMCs, cultured in vitro. Specified subset: naive CD4+ T cells isolated by negative enrichment. Receptor source: an adult with COVID-19.

This sequence joins TRBV3-1 (or the pseudogene TRBV3-2) and TRBJ2-2, with 10 bases that match TRBD1. There are 16 residues in the CDR3. The ends lost 3 bases at V and 4 bases at J; junction bases unmatched: 5. CDR1 and CDR2 from the germline V gene are LGHDT and YNNKEL (reference sequence). For the CDR3, the DNA is TGTGCCAGCAGCCAGACAGGGGGCCGTGGCACCGGGGAGCTGTTTTTT. Encoded protein: CASSQTGGRGTGELFF.

The J gene is TRBJ2-7, the V gene TRBV27, with D possibly matching TRBD1 (6 bases). Germline loops: CDR1 MNHEY, CDR2 SMNVEV (reference sequence). Trimming removed 3 bases from V and 2 bases from J, with 11 bases in between. This CDR3 region has 14 residues. CDR3 in amino acids: CASSFTQGTYEQYF. Written as DNA, the CDR3 is TGTGCCAGCAGTTTTACCCAGGGGACCTACGAGCAGTACTTC.

The chain is built from TRBV29-1 and TRBJ2-7; 10 positions agree with TRBD2. The CDR3 length is 15 residues. The germline V gene encodes CDR1 SQVTM and CDR2 ANQGSEA. Germline trimming cut 4 bases from V and 5 bases from J; bases unmatched to any gene: 11. CDR3 DNA: TGCAGCGTTGTATCGGCTAGCGGGAGACTAGACGAGCAGTACTTC. This codes for CSVVSASGRLDEQYF.

V usage is TRBV5-1 and J usage is TRBJ2-2, with D maybe TRBD1 (7 bases). This CDR3 is 13 amino acids long. CDR1 and CDR2 from the germline V gene are SGHRS and YFSETQ. Trimming removed 3 bases from V and 7 bases from J, with 10 bases in between. In DNA, the CDR3 is TGCGCCAGCAGCTCCCAGGGGGGCGGGGAGCTGTTTTTT. This translates into CASSSQGGGELFF.

This chain links TRBV28 with TRBJ1-4; no reliable D call. The CDR3 length is 14 residues. CDR1 and CDR2 (germline): MDHEN, SYDVKM. V was cut by 6 bases and J by 0 bases, with 8 bases left in between. The CDR3 coding sequence is TGTGCCAGCAGCTTCGGTGCAACTAATGAAAAACTGTTTTTT. Residues: CASSFGATNEKLFF.

This clone was counted only a few times. This chain joins TRBV5-1 and TRBJ2-1; D gene uncertain. Deletions cut 0 bases from V and 8 bases from J, with 9 bases between. CDR3 size: 13 residues. Germline CDR1 SGHRS, CDR2 YFSETQ. CDR3 amino acids: CASSLERRDEQFF. The DNA of the CDR3 is TGCGCCAGCAGCTTGGAGAGGCGTGATGAGCAGTTCTTC.

The chain combines TRBV7-3 with TRBJ2-5, with D possibly being TRBD1 or TRBD2 (5 bases each). The V and J ends lost 5 bases and 2 bases respectively, with 12 bases between them. This CDR3 contains 14 residues. Germline lookup yields CDR1 SGHTA and CDR2 FQGTGA. As DNA, the CDR3 is TGTGCCAGCAGCCCAGGGCCGGGGCAAGAGACCCAGTACTTC. This translates into CASSPGPGQETQYF.

The chain uses TRBV2 and TRBJ2-7, with D unclear. The CDR3 is 11 amino acids. V was pared by 3 bases and J by 6 bases, with 6 bases between. CDR1 and CDR2 from the germline V gene are SNHLY and FYNNEI. The CDR3 DNA sequence: TGTGCCAGCAGTGACAGGTCCGAGCAGTACTTC. Amino acids: CASSDRSEQYF.

V is TRBV11-2 and J is TRBJ1-1; 12 bases are a match to TRBD1. Germline lookup yields CDR1 SGHAT and CDR2 FQNNGV. Losses at the gene ends were 8 bases for V and 4 bases for J; bases not matched to a gene: 5. CDR3 size: 14 residues. CDR3 DNA: TGTGCCAGCCGGGACAGGGGGCTCTTCACTGAAGCTTTCTTT. It is translated as CASRDRGLFTEAFF.